A single sample gave rise to the 8 T cell receptor beta chains below, sequenced in a study of CXCR3-negative and CXCR3-positive naive CD8 T cells. UMI-tagged TRB cDNA libraries were built via 5' RACE. No DNA is given; TCRdb re-called the 5' RACE reads and lists each CDR3 protein once. This repertoire includes 75,000 to 95,000 distinct CDR3 sequences. Sequencing was carried out using naive CXCR3- CD8+ T cells from blood. Sample subset: CD45RO-CCR7+CD27+CD95- naive CD8+ T cells lacking CXCR3 (TNR3-). Source of these receptors: a human donor in good health. Some clones in this sample may be carry-over from other donors' samples.

The V and J genes are TRBV7-2 and TRBJ2-1; the D gene TCRdb calls, TRBD1, cannot be checked with no DNA. Per germline, CDR1 SGHTA and CDR2 FQGNSA. The CDR3 sequence is 17 residues long. CDR3 sequence: CASSFTSGGLGDNEQFF.

CDR3 loop: CSVERGRDSTEAFF. The rearrangement joins TRBV29-1 to TRBJ1-1; with no DNA, the TCRdb D assignment of TRBD1 cannot be verified. The V gene's germline CDR1 is SQVTM and CDR2 ANQGSEA. The CDR3 is 14 residues long. Combining the CDR3 with reference TRBV29-1 and TRBJ1-1 gives the whole variable domain SAVISQKPSRDICQRGTSLTIQCQVDSQVTMMFWYRQQPGQSLTLIATANQGSEATYESGFVIDKFPISRPNLTFSTLTVSNMSPEDSSIYLCSVERGRDSTEAFFGQGTRLTVV.

The chain uses TRBV7-8 and TRBJ1-5. Per germline, CDR1 SGHVS and CDR2 FQNEAQ. The CDR3 has 14 residues. CDR3 loop: CASSLGSGPQPQHF. The variable domain in full, completed from reference TRBV7-8 and TRBJ1-5, reads GAGVSQSPRYKVAKRGQDVALRCDPISGHVSLFWYQQALGQGPEFLTYFQNEAQLDKSGLPSDRFFAERPEGSVSTLKIQRTQQEDSAVYLCASSLGSGPQPQHFGDGTRLSIL.

The chain links TRBV29-1 to TRBJ1-2; TCRdb reports TRBD1, a call that lacks DNA to check it against. CDR1 is SQVTM and CDR2 is ANQGSEA in the germline V gene. CDR3 size: 14 residues. CDR3: CSVEMWAGNYGYTF.

This sequence joins TRBV5-5 and TRBJ2-1; without DNA, the TCRdb call of TRBD1 cannot be checked. This CDR3 contains 16 residues. Germline V CDR1 and CDR2: SGHKS, YYEKEE (reference sequence). The CDR3 loop is CASSSDIHTTEDEQFF.

The chain links TRBV6-5 to TRBJ1-2; lacking DNA, the TRBD1 call made by TCRdb goes unchecked. In germline, CDR1 is MNHEY, CDR2 SVGAGI. The CDR3 runs to 17 residues. The CDR3 sequence is CAIKNPGEGNSNYGYTF.

The V call is TRBV28, the J call TRBJ2-5. The length of the CDR3 is 15 residues. Germline assignment: CDR1 MDHEN and CDR2 SYDVKM. CDR3 protein: CASSLPTTPQETQYF.

The rearrangement uses TRBV7-9 and TRBJ2-3; the TCRdb D gene call, TRBD2, has no DNA to confirm it. The CDR3 is 15 amino acids. CDR1 and CDR2 from the germline V gene are SEHNR and FQNEAQ (reference sequence). The chain's CDR3 is CASTPGLASADTQYF.